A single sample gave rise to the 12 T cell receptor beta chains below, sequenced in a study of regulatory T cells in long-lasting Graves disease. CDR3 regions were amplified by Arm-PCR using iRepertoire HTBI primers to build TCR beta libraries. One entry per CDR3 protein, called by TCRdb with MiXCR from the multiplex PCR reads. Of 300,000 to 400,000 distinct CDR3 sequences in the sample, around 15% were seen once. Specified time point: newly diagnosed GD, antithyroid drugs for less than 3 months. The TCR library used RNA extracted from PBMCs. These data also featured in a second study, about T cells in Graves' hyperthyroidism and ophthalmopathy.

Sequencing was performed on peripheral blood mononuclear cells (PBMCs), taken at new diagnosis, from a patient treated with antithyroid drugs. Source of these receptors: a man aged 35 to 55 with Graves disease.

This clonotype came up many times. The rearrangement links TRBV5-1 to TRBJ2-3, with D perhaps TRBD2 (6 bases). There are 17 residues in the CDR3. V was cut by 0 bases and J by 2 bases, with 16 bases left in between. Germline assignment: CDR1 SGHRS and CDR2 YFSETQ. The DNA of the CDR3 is TGCGCCAGCAGCTTGGGGAGGAGCGGGTACATCACAGATACGCAGTATTTT. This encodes CASSLGRSGYITDTQYF.

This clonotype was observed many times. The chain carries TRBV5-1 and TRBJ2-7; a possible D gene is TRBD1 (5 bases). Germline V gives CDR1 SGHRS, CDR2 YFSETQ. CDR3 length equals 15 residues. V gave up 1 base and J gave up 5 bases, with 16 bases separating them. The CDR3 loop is CASSLQPGRWNEQYF. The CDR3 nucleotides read TGCGCCAGCAGCTTGCAACCAGGGCGGTGGAACGAGCAGTACTTC.

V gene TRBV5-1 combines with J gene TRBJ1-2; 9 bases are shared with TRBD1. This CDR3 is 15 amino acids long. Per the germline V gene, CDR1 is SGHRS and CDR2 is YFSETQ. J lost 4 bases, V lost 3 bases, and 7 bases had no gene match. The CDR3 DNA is TGCGCCAGCAGCTGGGGGACAGGGTCCCTCTATGGCTACACCTTC. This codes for CASSWGTGSLYGYTF. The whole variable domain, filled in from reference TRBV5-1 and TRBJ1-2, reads KAGVTQTPRYLIKTRGQQVTLSCSPISGHRSVSWYQQTPGQGLQFLFEYFSETQRNKGNFPGRFSGRQFSNSRSEMNVSTLELGDSALYLCASSWGTGSLYGYTFGSGTRLTVV.

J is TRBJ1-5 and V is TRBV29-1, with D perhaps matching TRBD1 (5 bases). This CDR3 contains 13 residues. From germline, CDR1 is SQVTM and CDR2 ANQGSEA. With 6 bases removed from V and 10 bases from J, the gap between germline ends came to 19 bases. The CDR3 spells CSVEQERTRPQHF. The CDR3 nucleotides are TGCAGCGTGGAACAGGAGAGAACTAGACCCCAGCATTTT.

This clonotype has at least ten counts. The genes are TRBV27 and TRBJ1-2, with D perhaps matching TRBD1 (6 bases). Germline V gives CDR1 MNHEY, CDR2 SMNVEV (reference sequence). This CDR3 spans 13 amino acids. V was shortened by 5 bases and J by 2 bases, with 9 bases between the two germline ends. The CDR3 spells CASSATGNYGYTF. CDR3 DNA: TGTGCCAGCAGTGCGACAGGCAACTATGGCTACACCTTC.

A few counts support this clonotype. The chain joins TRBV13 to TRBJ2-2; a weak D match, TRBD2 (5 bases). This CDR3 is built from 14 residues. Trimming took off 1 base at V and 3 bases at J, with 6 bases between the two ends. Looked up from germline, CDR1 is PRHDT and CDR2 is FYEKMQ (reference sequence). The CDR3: CASSLAGYTGELFF. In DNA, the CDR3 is TGTGCCAGCAGCTTAGCGGGGTACACCGGGGAGCTGTTTTTT. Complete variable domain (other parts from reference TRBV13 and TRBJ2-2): AAGVIQSPRHLIKEKRETATLKCYPIPRHDTVYWYQQGPGQDPQFLISFYEKMQSDKGSIPDRFSAQQFSDYHSELNMSSLELGDSALYFCASSLAGYTGELFFGEGSRLTVL.

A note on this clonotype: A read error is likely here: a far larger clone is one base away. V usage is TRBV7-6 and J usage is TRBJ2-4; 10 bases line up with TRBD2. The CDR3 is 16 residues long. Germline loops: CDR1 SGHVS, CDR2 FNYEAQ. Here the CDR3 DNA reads TGTGCCAGCAGCTCCATCTTTAGCGGGGGGAGGAATGAGCAGCTCTTC. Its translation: CASSSIFSGGRNEQLF.

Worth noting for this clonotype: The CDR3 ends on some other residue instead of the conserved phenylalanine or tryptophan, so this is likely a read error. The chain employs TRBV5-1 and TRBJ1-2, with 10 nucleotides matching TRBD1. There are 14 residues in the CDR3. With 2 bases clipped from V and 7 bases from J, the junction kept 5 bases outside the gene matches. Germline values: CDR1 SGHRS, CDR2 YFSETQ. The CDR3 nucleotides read TGCGCCAGCAGCTTTTCCGGGACAGGGGTTGGCTACACCTCC. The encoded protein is CASSFSGTGVGYTS.

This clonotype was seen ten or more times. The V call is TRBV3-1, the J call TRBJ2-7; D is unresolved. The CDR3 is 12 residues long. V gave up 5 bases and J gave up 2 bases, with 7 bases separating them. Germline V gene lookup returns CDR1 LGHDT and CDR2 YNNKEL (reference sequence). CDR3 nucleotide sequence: TGTGCCAGCAGCATGCAGGCCTACGAGCAGTACTTC. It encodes CASSMQAYEQYF.

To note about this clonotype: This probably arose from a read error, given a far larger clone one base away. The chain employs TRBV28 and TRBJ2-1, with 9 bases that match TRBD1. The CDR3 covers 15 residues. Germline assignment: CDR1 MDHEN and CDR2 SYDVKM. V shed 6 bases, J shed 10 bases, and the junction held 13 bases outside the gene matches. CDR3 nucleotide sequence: TGTGCCAGCAGGACCACAGGGGGCAGGGCCTACGAGCAGTTCTTC. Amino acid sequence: CASRTTGGRAYEQFF.

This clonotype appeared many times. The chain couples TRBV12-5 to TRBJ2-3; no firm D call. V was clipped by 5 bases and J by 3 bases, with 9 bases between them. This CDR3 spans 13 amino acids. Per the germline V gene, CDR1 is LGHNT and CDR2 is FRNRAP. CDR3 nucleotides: TGTGCTAGTGGTCTGGGCGGAACAGATACGCAGTATTTT. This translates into CASGLGGTDTQYF.

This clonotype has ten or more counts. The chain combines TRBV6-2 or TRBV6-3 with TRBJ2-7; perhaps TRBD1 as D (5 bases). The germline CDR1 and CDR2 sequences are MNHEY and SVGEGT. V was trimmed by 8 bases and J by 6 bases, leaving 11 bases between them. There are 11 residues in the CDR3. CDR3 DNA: TGTGCCAGCCCCGCAAGGGGCGAGCAGTACTTC. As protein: CASPARGEQYF.